This T cell receptor (beta chain) emerged from a study of resident and recirculating memory T cells in vitiligo. Germline V gene lookup returns CDR1 SGHRS and CDR2 YFSETQ. The V segment lost 4 bases and the J segment 3 bases; nucleotides outside the gene matches: 11. CDR3 length equals 16 residues. The data were produced by immunoSEQ multiplex PCR, yet TCRdb's version contains in-frame clones alone and is incomplete. Counted here are 39,000 or so clones, over 90% occurring once; the ten biggest clones make up more than 3.5%. This TCR derives from a male donor with vitiligo. This sequence joins TRBV5-1 and TRBJ2-7; 9 nucleotides line up with TRBD1. What was sequenced was blood. CDR3 protein: CASSQTGTGLNYEQYF. In DNA form, the CDR3 reads TGCGCCAGCAGCCAAACCGGGACAGGGCTTAACTACGAGCAGTACTTC.